The T cell receptor (beta chain) under discussion was sequenced for a study of long-term antiretroviral therapy in people with HIV (dated by TCRdb to the early 2020s). Background for the entire study: The earliest samples were collected approximately a decade before the 2015 WHO recommendation for immediate ART, a period when ART was typically delayed until CD4 counts fell. Test extractions of a monoclonal T-cell line alongside a few dozen polyclonal samples showed no cross-contamination during QIAcube processing. This retrospective serial study examined whether starting ART and sustained HIV suppression were associated with changes in the composition and diversity of the TRB repertoire in peripheral blood. A total of roughly 200 cryopreserved PBMC samples came from around 30 adults with confirmed HIV infection and were collected serially over a mean of roughly six years (range 1-12). Of the 30 to 35 participants with HIV, fewer than twelve were female.

To be included, a participant needed at least one PBMC sample from before ART initiation plus at least two post-ART samples. Every participant with HIV received treatment in the United States of America. Before DNA extraction, cryopreserved samples containing roughly 0.85-11 million PBMC were thawed and washed. At the time of the earliest PBMC sample, participants with HIV were aged between roughly 20 and 55 years. Per participant, PBMC samples came from 1-4 timepoints prior to ART initiation and 2-8 timepoints following ART initiation, for a median of 7 samples. Serial HIV viral load, CD4+ T-cell count, ART history and demographic data were obtained for every participant. Genomic DNA was extracted from unsorted PBMC with a Qiagen kit on a QIAcube, with processing performed in batches of 12 samples. Overall study results and their limits: Starting ART was linked to a significant rise in TRB diversity, yet even after long-term ART the diversity remained significantly lower than in transplant donor controls. The samples span the years 2004 to 2017, and the ART regimens used at that time may not be as effective as current regimens. Unsorted PBMC were profiled instead of sorted CD4+ and CD8+ T cells because pre-ART samples had limited cell numbers. No data were available on ART adherence, viral resistance or therapy changes, limiting inferences about post-ART repertoire changes. Compared with controls, HIV repertoires had narrower CDR3 length ranges, and the network structure pointed to an antigen-experienced repertoire that shifted only slightly toward naive after ART. Because PBMC availability was limited, only the TCR beta chain was sequenced, with no alpha chain pairing. Expanded TRB clones identified before ART initiation dominated the repertoire at all time points, although this dominance fluctuated and declined in many PLHIV after ART.

The CDR3 measures 12 amino acids from cysteine to phenylalanine. The DNA shown is the 36-base CDR3, in frame from base 1. Taken from the germline V gene, the CDR1 and CDR2 loops are ENHRY and SYGVKD. The trim is 2 bases for V and 3 bases for J, with a gap of 3 bases between the germline ends. Of note for this clone: Its antigen has not been determined. Per-base quality was not reported, and no clone a single base away is much larger than it.

The immunoSEQ hsTCRB v3.0 assay was used at survey level resolution to sequence the TRB variable region. The target sequencing depth for TRB was about 40,000-50,000 T-cell genomes per sample. An Illumina MiSeq with a v3 150-cycle kit was used to sequence the pooled TRB libraries. Per the authors' processing: Repertoire analysis ran in R within a reproducible Nextflow workflow covering QC, data transformation and analysis. Custom analyses were implemented in LymphoSeq2, an R package for AIRR-Seq data exploration. After excluding a few samples that yielded fewer than 5000 total TRB sequences, some 190 HIV repertoires remained for analysis. Of the roughly 180 retained HIV repertoires, some 60 were collected before and more than 120 after ART initiation. Each repertoire was downsampled to 5000 TRB nucleotide sequences, and summary statistics were averaged across 100 downsampling iterations. The analysis kept only TRB sequences whose CDR3 regions were at least seven amino acids long. Diversity was assessed using a clonality score derived from Shannon entropy and using the Gini coefficient. In repertoire networks, the top 5000 CDR3 amino acid sequences were linked whenever an edit distance of one separated two sequences. For TRB CDR3 amino acid sequences, antigen specificity groups and MHC restriction were predicted with GLIPH2. CDR3 amino acid sequences were matched against VDJdb and McPAS-TCR to flag known CMV, EBV, HIV or tissue antigen associations. Pre-ART, post-ART and control groups were compared with Wilcoxon signed-rank tests and Holm-Bonferroni correction. The clones in this table, taken by TCRdb from immuneACCESS, are in-frame only. Not every clone is retained; where verified, under half of the shortfall comes from an unresolved V gene, and the cause of the rest is unknown. V, J and clone size are taken as reported in that table, and D and trimming were inferred from the DNA itself. The sample profile shows about 17,000 clones; around 96% of them were found once. The ten most abundant clones make up about 1.4% of the sample.

The chain is assembled from TRBV10-3 and TRBJ2-3, with the D gene call left open. Sequences were derived from unsorted PBMCs, sampled 10.4 years after starting antiretroviral therapy. The sequence came from a man aged 25 to 40 with HIV. The CDR3 has the sequence CAISEATDTQYF. The nucleotides are TGTGCCATCAGTGAGGCAACAGATACGCAGTATTTT.